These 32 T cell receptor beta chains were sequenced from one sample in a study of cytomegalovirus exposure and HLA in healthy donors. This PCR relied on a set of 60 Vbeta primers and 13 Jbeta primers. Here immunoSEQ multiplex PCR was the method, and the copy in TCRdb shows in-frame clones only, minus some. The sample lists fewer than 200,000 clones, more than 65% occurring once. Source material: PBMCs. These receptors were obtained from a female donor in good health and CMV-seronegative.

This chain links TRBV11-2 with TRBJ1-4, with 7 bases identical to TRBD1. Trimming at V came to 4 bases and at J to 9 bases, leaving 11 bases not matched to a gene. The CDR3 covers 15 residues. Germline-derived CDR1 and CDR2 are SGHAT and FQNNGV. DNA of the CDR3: TGTGCCAGCAGCTCCACGACAGGGATGGGAAAAAAACTGTTTTTT. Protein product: CASSSTTGMGKKLFF.

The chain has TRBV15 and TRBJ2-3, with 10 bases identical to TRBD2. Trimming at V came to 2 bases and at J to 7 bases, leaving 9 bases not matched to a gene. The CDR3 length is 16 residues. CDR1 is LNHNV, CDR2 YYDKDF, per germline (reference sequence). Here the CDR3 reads CATSRITAGGHHTQYF. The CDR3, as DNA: TGTGCCACCAGCAGAATCACAGCGGGGGGGCACCATACGCAGTATTTT. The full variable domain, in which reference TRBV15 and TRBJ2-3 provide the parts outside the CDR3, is DAMVIQNPRYQVTQFGKPVTLSCSQTLNHNVMYWYQQKSSQAPKLLFHYYDKDFNNEADTPDNFQSRRPNTSFCFLDIRSPGLGDTAMYLCATSRITAGGHHTQYFGPGTRLTVL.

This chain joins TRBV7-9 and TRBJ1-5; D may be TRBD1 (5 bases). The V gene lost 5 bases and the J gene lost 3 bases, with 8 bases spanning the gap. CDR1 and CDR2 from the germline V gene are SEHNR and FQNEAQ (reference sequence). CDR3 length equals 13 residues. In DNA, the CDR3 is TGTGCCAGCAGCCCGGACACCAATCAGCCCCAGCATTTT. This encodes CASSPDTNQPQHF.

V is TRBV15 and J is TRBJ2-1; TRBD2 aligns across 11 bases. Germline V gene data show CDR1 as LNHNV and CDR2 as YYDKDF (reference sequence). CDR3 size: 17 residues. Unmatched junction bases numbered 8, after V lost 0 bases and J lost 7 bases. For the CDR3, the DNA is TGTGCCACCAGCAGAGATTGGTCGTCTAGCGGGAGGAATGAGCAGTTCTTC. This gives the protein CATSRDWSSSGRNEQFF.

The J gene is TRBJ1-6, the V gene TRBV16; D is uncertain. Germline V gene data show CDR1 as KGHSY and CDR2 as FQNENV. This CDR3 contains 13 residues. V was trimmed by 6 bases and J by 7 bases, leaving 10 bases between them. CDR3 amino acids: CASSQAYNSPLHF. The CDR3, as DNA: TGTGCCAGCAGTCAAGCGTACAATTCACCCCTCCACTTT.

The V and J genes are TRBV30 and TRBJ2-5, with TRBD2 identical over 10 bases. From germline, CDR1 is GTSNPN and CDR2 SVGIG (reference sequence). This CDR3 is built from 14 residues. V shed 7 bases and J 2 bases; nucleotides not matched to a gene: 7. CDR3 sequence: CASLAGDGQETQYF. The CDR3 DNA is TGTGCCTCTCTAGCGGGAGATGGACAAGAGACCCAGTACTTC.

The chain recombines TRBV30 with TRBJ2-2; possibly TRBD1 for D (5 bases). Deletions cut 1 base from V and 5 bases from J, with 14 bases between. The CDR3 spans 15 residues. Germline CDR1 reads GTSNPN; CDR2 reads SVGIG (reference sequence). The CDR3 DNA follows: TGTGCCTGGAGTGGAAGGGGCTCTGGGACCGGGGAGCTGTTTTTT. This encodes CAWSGRGSGTGELFF.

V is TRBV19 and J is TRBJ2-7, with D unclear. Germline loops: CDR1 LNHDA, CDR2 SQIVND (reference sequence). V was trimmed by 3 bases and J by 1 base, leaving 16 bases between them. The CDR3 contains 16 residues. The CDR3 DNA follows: TGTGCCAGTAGTATCGATCACAGCTCCTCATCCTACGAGCAGTACTTC. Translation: CASSIDHSSSSYEQYF.

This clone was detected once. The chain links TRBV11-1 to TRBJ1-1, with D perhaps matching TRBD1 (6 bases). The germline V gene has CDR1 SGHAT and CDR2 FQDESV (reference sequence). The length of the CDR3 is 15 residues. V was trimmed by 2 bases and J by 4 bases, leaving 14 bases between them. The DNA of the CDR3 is TGTGCCAGCAGCTTAAATGACCAGGGGTCCACTGAAGCTTTCTTT. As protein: CASSLNDQGSTEAFF.

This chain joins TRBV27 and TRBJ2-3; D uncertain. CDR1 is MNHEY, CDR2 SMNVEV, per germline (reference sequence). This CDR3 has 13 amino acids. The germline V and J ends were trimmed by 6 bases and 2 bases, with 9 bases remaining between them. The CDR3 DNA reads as TGTGCCAGCAGCAGGCCCCACACAGATACGCAGTATTTT. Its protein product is CASSRPHTDTQYF.

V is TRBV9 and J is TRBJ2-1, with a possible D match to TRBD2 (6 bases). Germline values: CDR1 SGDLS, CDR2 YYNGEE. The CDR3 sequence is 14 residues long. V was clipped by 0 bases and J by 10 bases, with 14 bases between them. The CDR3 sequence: CASSVGRGPGEQFF. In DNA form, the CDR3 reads TGTGCCAGCAGCGTAGGGCGGGGCCCCGGAGAGCAGTTCTTC.

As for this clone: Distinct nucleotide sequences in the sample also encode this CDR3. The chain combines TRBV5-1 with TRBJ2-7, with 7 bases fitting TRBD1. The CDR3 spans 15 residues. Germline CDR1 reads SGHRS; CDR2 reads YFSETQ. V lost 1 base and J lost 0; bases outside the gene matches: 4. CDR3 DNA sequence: TGCGCCAGCAGCTTGTCACAGGGGCGCTCCTACGAGCAGTACTTC. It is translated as CASSLSQGRSYEQYF.

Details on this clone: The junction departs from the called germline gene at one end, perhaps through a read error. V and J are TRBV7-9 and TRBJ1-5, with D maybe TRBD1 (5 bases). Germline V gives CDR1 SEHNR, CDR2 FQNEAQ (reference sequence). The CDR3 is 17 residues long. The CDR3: CSSSSGLGVTSNQPQHF. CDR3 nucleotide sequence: TGTTCCAGCAGCTCAGGTTTAGGGGTTACGAGCAATCAGCCCCAGCATTTT.

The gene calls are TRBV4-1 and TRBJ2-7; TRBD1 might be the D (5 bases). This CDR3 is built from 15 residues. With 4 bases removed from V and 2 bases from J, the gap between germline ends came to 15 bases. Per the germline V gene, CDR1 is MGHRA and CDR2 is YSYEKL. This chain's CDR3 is CASSLTRTPAYEQYF. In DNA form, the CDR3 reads TGCGCCAGCAGCCTGACCCGGACACCAGCCTACGAGCAGTACTTC.

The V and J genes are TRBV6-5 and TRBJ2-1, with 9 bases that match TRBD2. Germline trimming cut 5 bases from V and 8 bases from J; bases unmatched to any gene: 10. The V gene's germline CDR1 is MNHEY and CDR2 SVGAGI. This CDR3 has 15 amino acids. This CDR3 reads CASSTWTSDGDEQFF. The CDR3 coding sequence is TGTGCCAGCAGTACCTGGACTAGCGACGGCGATGAGCAGTTCTTC.

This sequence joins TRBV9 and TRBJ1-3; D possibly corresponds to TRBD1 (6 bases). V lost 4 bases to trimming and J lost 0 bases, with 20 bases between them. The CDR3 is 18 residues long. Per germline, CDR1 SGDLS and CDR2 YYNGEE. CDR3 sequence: CASSPYILRGGSGNTIYF. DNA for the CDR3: TGTGCCAGCAGCCCCTACATCCTCAGAGGGGGCTCTGGAAACACCATATATTTT.

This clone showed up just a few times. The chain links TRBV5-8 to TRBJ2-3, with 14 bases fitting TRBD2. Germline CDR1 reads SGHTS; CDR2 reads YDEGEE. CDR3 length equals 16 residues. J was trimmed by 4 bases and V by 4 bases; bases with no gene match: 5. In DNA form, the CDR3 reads TGTGCCAGCAGCCTTATGACTAGCGGGGGGGCAGATACGCAGTATTTT. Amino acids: CASSLMTSGGADTQYF.

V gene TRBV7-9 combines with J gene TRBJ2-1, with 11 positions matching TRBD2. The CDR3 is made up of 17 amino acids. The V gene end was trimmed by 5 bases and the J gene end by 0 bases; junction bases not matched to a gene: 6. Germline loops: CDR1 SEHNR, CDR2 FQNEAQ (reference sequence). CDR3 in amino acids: CASSLLGLAGSYNEQFF. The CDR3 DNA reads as TGTGCCAGCAGCCTATTAGGACTAGCGGGCTCCTACAATGAGCAGTTCTTC.

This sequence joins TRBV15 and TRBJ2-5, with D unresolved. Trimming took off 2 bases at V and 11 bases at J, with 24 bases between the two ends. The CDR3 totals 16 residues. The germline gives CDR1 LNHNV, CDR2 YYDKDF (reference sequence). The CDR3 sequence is CATSRSGTELYWVQYF. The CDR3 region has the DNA TGTGCCACCAGCAGAAGTGGCACAGAGCTATATTGGGTACAGTACTTC.

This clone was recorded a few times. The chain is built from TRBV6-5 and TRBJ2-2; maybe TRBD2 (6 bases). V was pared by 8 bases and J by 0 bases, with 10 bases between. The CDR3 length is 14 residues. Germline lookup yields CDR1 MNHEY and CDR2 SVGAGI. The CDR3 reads CASLGDSNTGELFF. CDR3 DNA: TGTGCCAGCCTAGGGGACTCGAACACCGGGGAGCTGTTTTTT.

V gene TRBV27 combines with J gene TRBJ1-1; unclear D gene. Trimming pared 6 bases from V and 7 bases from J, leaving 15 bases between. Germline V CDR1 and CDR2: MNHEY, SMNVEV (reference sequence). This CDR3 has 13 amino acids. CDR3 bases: TGTGCCAGCAGCCGTGACATACCGAGTGAAGCTTTCTTT. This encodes CASSRDIPSEAFF.

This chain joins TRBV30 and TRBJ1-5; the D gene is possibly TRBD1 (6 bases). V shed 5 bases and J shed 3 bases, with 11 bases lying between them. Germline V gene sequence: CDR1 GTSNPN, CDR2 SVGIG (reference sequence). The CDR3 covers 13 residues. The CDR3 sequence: CAWGGANNQPQHF. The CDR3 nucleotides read TGTGCCTGGGGGGGGGCGAACAATCAGCCCCAGCATTTT.

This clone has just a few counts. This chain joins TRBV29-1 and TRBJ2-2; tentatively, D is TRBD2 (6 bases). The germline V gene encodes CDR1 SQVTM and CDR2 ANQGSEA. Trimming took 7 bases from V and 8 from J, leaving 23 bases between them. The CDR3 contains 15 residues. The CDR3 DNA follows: TGCAGCGCCCTGGTGACTAGACTATCAAGGGGGGAGCTGTTTTTT. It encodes CSALVTRLSRGELFF.

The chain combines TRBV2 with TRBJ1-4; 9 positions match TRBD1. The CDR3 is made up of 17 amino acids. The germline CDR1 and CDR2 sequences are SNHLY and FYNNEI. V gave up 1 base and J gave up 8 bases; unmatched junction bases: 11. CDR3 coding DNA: TGTGCCAGCAGTGAAGATGGGACAGGGCCCCTATCAGAAAAACTGTTTTTT. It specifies CASSEDGTGPLSEKLFF.

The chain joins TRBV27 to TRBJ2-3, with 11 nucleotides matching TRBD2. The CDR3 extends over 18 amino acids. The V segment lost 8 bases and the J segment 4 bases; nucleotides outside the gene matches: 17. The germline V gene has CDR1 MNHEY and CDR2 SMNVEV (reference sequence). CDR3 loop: CASPPLPLTSGTADTQYF. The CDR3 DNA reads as TGTGCCAGCCCACCCCTCCCCCTGACTAGCGGGACGGCAGATACGCAGTATTTT.

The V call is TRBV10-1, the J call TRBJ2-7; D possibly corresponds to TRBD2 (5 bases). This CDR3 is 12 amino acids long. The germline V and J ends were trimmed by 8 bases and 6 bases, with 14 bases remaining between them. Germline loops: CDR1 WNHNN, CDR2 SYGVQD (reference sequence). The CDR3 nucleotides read TGCGCCAGCGGTGGTGGGAGTTGCGAGCAGTACTTC. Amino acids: CASGGGSCEQYF.

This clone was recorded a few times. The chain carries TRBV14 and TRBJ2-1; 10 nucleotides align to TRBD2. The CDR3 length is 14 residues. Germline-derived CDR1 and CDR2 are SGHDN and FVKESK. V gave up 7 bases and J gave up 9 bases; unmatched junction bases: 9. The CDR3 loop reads CASNSRLAGSEQFF. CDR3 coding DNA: TGTGCCAGCAACTCGAGACTAGCGGGTTCTGAGCAGTTCTTC.

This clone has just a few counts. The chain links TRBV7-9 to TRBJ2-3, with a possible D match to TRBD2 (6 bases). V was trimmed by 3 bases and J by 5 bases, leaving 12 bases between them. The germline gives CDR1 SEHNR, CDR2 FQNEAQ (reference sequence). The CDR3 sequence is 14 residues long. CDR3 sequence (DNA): TGTGCCAGCAGCTTCCCAGGAGGGATAGATACGCAGTATTTT. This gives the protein CASSFPGGIDTQYF.

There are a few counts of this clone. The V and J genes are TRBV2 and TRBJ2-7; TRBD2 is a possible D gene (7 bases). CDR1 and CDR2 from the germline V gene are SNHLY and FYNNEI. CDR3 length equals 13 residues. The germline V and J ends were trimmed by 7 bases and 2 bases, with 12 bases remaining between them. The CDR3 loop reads CASKGGVAYEQYF. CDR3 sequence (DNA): TGTGCCAGCAAGGGGGGGGTTGCCTACGAGCAGTACTTC.

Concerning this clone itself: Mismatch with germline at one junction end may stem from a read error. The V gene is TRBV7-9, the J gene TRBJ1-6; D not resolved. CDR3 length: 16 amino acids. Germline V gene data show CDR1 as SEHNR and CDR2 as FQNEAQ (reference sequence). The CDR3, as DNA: TGTTCCAGCAGTTCGCCGGGGAGCTCCTATAATTCACCCCTCCACTTT. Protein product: CSSSSPGSSYNSPLHF. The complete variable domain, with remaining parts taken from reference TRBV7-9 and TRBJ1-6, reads DTGVSQNPRHKITKRGQNVTFRCDPISEHNRLYWYRQTLGQGPEFLTYFQNEAQLEKSRLLSDRFSAERPKGSFSTLEIQRTEQGDSAMYLCSSSSPGSSYNSPLHFGNGTRLTVT.

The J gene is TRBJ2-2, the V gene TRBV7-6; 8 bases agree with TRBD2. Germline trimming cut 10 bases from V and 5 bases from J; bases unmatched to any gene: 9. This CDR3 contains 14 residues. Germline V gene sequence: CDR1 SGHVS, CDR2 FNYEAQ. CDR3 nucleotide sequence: TGTGCCACTGCGGGACTAGATTTTACCGGGGAGCTGTTTTTT. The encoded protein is CATAGLDFTGELFF.

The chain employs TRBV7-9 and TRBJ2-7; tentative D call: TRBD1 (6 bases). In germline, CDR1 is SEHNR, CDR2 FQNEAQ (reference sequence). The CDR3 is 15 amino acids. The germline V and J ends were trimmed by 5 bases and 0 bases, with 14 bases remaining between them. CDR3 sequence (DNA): TGTGCCAGCAGCCCTGACAGGACCTACTCCTACGAGCAGTACTTC. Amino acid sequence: CASSPDRTYSYEQYF.